This TCR beta chain was recovered during a study of T cells in tumors after PD-1 blockade. Germline V gene sequence: CDR1 SGHTA, CDR2 FQGNSA. The V gene end was trimmed by 3 bases and the J gene end by 5 bases; junction bases not matched to a gene: 4. This CDR3 region has 14 residues. Sequencing was performed with immunoSEQ multiplex PCR; in TCRdb, only in-frame clones are kept and a portion is missing. This sample has 50,000 or so clones, with 79% found just once. With regard to this clone: No antigen is known for it.

Study results and caveats: Peripheral recruitment is suggested, as some novel exhausted tumor clones were in pre-treatment blood.

This chain connects TRBV7-2 to TRBJ2-1; TRBD2 matches 7 bases. The sequence was obtained from a human donor with basal cell carcinoma. Sequences were derived from PBMCs, sampled before anti-PD-1 treatment. This CDR3 reads CASSFPSGNNEQFF. The DNA of the CDR3 is TGTGCCAGCAGCTTTCCTAGCGGAAACAATGAGCAGTTCTTC.